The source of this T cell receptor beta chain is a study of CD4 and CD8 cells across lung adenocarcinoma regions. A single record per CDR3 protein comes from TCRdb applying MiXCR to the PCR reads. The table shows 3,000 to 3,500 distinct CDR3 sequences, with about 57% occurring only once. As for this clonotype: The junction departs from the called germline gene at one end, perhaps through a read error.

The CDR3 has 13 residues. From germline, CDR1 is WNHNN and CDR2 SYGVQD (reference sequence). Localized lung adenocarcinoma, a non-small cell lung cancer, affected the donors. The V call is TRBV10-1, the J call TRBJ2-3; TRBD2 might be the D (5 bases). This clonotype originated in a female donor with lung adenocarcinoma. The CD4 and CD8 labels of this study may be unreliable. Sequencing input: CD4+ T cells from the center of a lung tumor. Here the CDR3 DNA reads TGCGCCACCGAACTAGAAGGTAAAGATATTCAGTATTTC. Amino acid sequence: CATELEGKDIQYF.